This TCR beta chain appears in the sequencing data of a study of T cell repertoires in cytomegalovirus infection. Study findings and constraints: CMV-specific HLA-C-restricted TCR beta clonotypes dominated the ex vivo response.

The length of the CDR3 is 16 residues. The V gene end was trimmed by 2 bases and the J gene end by 0 bases; junction bases not matched to a gene: 6. Germline V lookup: CDR1 SGHDT, CDR2 YYEEEE. TCRdb ran MiXCR on the reads and lists one entry per CDR3 protein. This sample has 830,000 or so distinct CDR3 sequences, with roughly 33% found just once. Of note for this clonotype: The antigen is not known.

This sample comprised cultured CD8+ T cells from PBMCs, obtained from culture after CMV antigen stimulation. The V gene is TRBV5-6, the J gene TRBJ2-5; 8 nucleotides agree with TRBD2. The sequence came from a human donor in good health (CMV status not recorded). Some clones in this sample may be carry-over from other donors' samples. CDR3 nucleotide sequence: TGTGCCAGCAGCTTTTTTGGCGGGGGGTACCAAGAGACCCAGTACTTC. Protein product: CASSFFGGGYQETQYF.